Listed below are T cell receptor beta chains from one sample, sequenced in a study of blood T cells in healthy people across ages. Each CDR3 protein is one row after TCRdb ran MiXCR on the 5' RACE reads. The sample includes about 320,000 distinct CDR3 sequences, about 25% of them seen just once. Sequenced: blood. These receptors came from an older woman in good health. Both conserved end residues are trimmed from each CDR3.

v_call	j_call	cdr3_aa
TRBV2	TRBJ2-7	ASRGWTPY
TRBV28	TRBJ2-5	ASSFSFGPGFSETQY
TRBV9	TRBJ2-3	ASSPRTVHTDTQY
TRBV7-2	TRBJ2-7	ASSLTPGQGENEQY
TRBV7-8	TRBJ2-5	ASSLAGYYETQY
TRBV7-2	TRBJ2-1	ASSSRQRTNNEQF
TRBV9	TRBJ2-5	ASSAAGERVQETQY
TRBV5-1	TRBJ2-6	ASSLGSTSGANVLT
TRBV28	TRBJ1-4	ASSSTGGGKEKLF
TRBV6-2/TRBV6-3	-	ASSPGLAGVGGTQY
TRBV7-2	-	ASSLGTTSYEQY
TRBV15	TRBJ1-5	ATSRQLDQPQH
TRBV7-8	TRBJ2-1	ASSSSSGNYNEQF
TRBV28	TRBJ2-3	ASSLAGSKADTQY
TRBV4-2	-	ASSQDPNEQF
TRBV20-1	TRBJ2-1	SGGGLGLLNEQF
TRBV6-5	TRBJ2-2	ASSREGSTGELF
TRBV29-1	TRBJ2-3	SVSGTSGDTDTQY
TRBV29-1	TRBJ2-2	SVDPSYTGELF
TRBV29-1	TRBJ1-5	SVKTGGNQPQH
TRBV12-3/TRBV12-4	TRBJ1-2	ASSLADLGYT
TRBV9	TRBJ2-7	ASSVAPGTQYEQY
TRBV11-2	TRBJ2-3	ASSSRMEGTDTQY
TRBV3-1	TRBJ2-7	ASSQHIEAAYEQY
TRBV7-2	TRBJ1-1	ASSRQGDLNTEAF
TRBV3-1	TRBJ1-3	ARSQTPGQGGNTIY
TRBV28	TRBJ2-6	ASSLWGSGANVPT
TRBV18	TRBJ1-1	ASSQMGQGNTEAF
TRBV5-5	TRBJ2-2	ASSRRGAGGENTGELF
TRBV12-3/TRBV12-4	TRBJ2-7	ASSLRDHPSYEQY
TRBV7-9	TRBJ1-3	ASSLVIGAGNTIY
TRBV29-1	TRBJ2-1	SVEDRAGGWTEQF
TRBV7-2	TRBJ1-5	ASSRRGAPDQPQH
TRBV3-1	TRBJ1-4	ASSQDYATNEKLF
TRBV6-6	-	ASSRQIAGGFNEQF
TRBV5-1	TRBJ2-7	ASSFETASYEQY
TRBV5-1	TRBJ1-1	ASSYGRIMNTEAF
TRBV9	TRBJ2-1	ASSLQHNEQF
TRBV28	TRBJ1-2	ASSPSVGRFYGYT
TRBV10-3	-	AISQNNGPGINEQF
TRBV3-1	TRBJ1-2	ASSSDRVYGYT
TRBV20-1	TRBJ2-7	SAPGPGAGNEQY
TRBV5-1	TRBJ1-4	ASSLSPDNGGEKLF
TRBV6-6	TRBJ2-3	ASNQAGGWTDTQY
TRBV5-1	TRBJ1-1	ASSLDGQKNTEAF
TRBV11-2	TRBJ1-1	ASSLRRQTNTEAF
TRBV20-1	TRBJ1-1	SAPQGGRNTEAF
TRBV5-5	TRBJ2-7	ASSLASSLEQY
TRBV6-6	TRBJ1-5	ASRLDGQGNQPQH
TRBV4-1	-	ASSQGALRLAGPEQF
TRBV7-8	TRBJ2-1	ASSLRSSGGNEQF
TRBV29-1	TRBJ2-7	SAKDILYEQY
TRBV5-5	TRBJ2-2	ASSLEWRERVTGELF